This T cell receptor beta chain was recovered during a study of blood T cells in healthy people across ages. The use of a sample-barcoded 5' primer and a J-beta primer mix characterized a second PCR of roughly 6 to 11 cycles. TCRdb passed the 5' RACE reads through MiXCR, listing each CDR3 protein once. The profile covers fewer than 700,000 distinct CDR3 sequences, with 35% to 50% appearing a single time and around 30% taken by the ten largest. Whole-study results and caveats: TCR beta diversity, measured per million T cells, fell in a roughly linear way with age.

Around 9.4 milliliters was the volume of peripheral blood drawn from each donor. Total RNA was extracted at no less than 6 micrograms per sample. Only one count was recorded for this clonotype. Its antigen is not known. A much larger clone differs by one base, so this may be a read error. The germline CDR1 and CDR2 sequences are DFQATT and SNEGSKA (reference sequence). There are 14 residues in the CDR3. Trimming pared 0 bases from V and 5 bases from J, leaving 13 bases between. Material: blood. The chain combines TRBV20-1 with TRBJ2-5; D unclear. The receptor was derived from a man older than 75 in good health. CDR3 DNA sequence: TGCAGTGCTAGAGAAGATTACAGTCCGGAGACCCAGTACTTC. It translates to CSAREDYSPETQYF.